One sample yielded the 10 T cell receptor beta chains listed below, sequenced in a study of cytomegalovirus exposure and HLA in healthy donors. Both 60 Vbeta primers and 13 Jbeta primers went into the PCR. The repertoire was sequenced with immunoSEQ multiplex PCR; TCRdb's copy has only in-frame clones and lacks some. The repertoire includes roughly 100,000 clones, over 70% of them detected once, and 2.1% sits in the top ten. The sample consisted of PBMCs. The receptors derive from a young man in good health and CMV-seronegative.

The chain combines TRBV19 with TRBJ1-2, with D unclear. This CDR3 has 16 amino acids. With 3 bases removed from V and 5 bases from J, the gap between germline ends came to 19 bases. Per the germline V gene, CDR1 is LNHDA and CDR2 is SQIVND (reference sequence). The CDR3 loop is CASSIHPAGSNYGYTF. The CDR3 bases are TGTGCCAGTAGTATCCACCCTGCCGGGAGCAATTATGGCTACACCTTC.

The genes are TRBV30 and TRBJ1-1; D gene ambiguous. This CDR3 region has 11 residues. Germline lookup yields CDR1 GTSNPN and CDR2 SVGIG (reference sequence). V lost 3 bases to trimming and J lost 6 bases, with 8 bases between them. CDR3 DNA sequence: TGTGCCTGGAGATCTCCCTCTGAAGCTTTCTTT. This codes for CAWRSPSEAFF.

The chain has TRBV7-8 and TRBJ2-7, with a tentative D call TRBD1 (5 bases). The V end lost 2 bases, the J end lost 2 bases, and 19 bases lay between the germline ends. The CDR3 loop spans 17 amino acids. Germline V CDR1 and CDR2: SGHVS, FQNEAQ. The CDR3 nucleotides read TGTGCCAGCAGCTTATTGGAGCGTGAGGCAGGGCCCTACGAGCAGTACTTC. Translated: CASSLLEREAGPYEQYF.

V and J are TRBV7-6 and TRBJ2-7; unclear D gene. The CDR3 is made up of 14 amino acids. V dropped 4 bases and J dropped 6 bases, with 16 bases sitting between them. Germline lookup yields CDR1 SGHVS and CDR2 FNYEAQ. CDR3 DNA: TGTGCCAGCAGCTCCCCCCCCGACATGGCCGAGCAGTACTTC. It is translated as CASSSPPDMAEQYF. The whole variable domain, filled in from reference TRBV7-6 and TRBJ2-7, reads GAGVSQSPRYKVTKRGQDVALRCDPISGHVSLYWYRQALGQGPEFLTYFNYEAQQDKSGLPNDRFSAERPEGSISTLTIQRTEQRDSAMYRCASSSPPDMAEQYFGPGTRLTVT.

This sequence joins TRBV7-8 and TRBJ1-1, with 11 nucleotides matching TRBD1. This CDR3 spans 16 amino acids. V lost 6 bases, J lost 7 bases, and 13 bases stayed unmatched. CDR1 and CDR2 (germline): SGHVS, FQNEAQ. In DNA, the CDR3 is TGTGCCAGCAGTACGGGACAGGGGGTGAGATACGATGAAGCTTTCTTT. Its protein is CASSTGQGVRYDEAFF. The whole variable domain, remainder taken from reference TRBV7-8 and TRBJ1-1, is GAGVSQSPRYKVAKRGQDVALRCDPISGHVSLFWYQQALGQGPEFLTYFQNEAQLDKSGLPSDRFFAERPEGSVSTLKIQRTQQEDSAVYLCASSTGQGVRYDEAFFGQGTRLTVV.

The DNA for the CDR3 is TGTGCCTGGAGGGGACAGAACACCGGGGAGCTGTTTTTT. It specifies CAWRGQNTGELFF. This rearrangement joins TRBV30 to TRBJ2-2; TRBD1 might be the D (6 bases). Trimming shortened V by 3 bases and J by 1 base, and 6 bases separated the two germline ends. The CDR3 runs 13 residues. Germline loops: CDR1 GTSNPN, CDR2 SVGIG (reference sequence).

This sequence joins TRBV12-5 and TRBJ2-7, with a weak D call TRBD2 (6 bases). CDR3 length equals 21 residues. Germline CDR1 is LGHNT and CDR2 is FRNRAP. V lost 2 bases and J 0 bases, leaving 29 bases between the germline ends. CDR3 amino acids: CASGLPNPLQTPTGDSYEQYF. CDR3 nucleotide sequence: TGTGCTAGTGGTTTGCCCAATCCCCTCCAAACCCCGACGGGGGACTCCTACGAGCAGTACTTC.

CDR3 sequence reads: CAWSVRREGQGRQPQHF. CDR3 DNA: TGTGCCTGGAGTGTACGACGGGAGGGACAGGGCCGTCAGCCCCAGCATTTT. V usage is TRBV30 and J usage is TRBJ1-5, with 9 bases lining up with TRBD1. The V gene end was trimmed by 0 bases and the J gene end by 6 bases; junction bases not matched to a gene: 12. The CDR3 runs to 17 residues. Looked up from germline, CDR1 is GTSNPN and CDR2 is SVGIG (reference sequence).

The chain is built from TRBV2 and TRBJ1-3, with 9 positions matching TRBD1. The CDR3 length is 16 residues. Germline CDR1 SNHLY, CDR2 FYNNEI. V gave up 4 bases and J gave up 3 bases; unmatched junction bases: 7. The DNA for the CDR3 is TGTGCCAGCAGTGCCGGGACAGGGCCCGATGGAAACACCATATATTTT. It is translated as CASSAGTGPDGNTIYF.

This clone was recorded once. This chain links TRBV7-2 with TRBJ2-3; no firm D call. V lost 1 base to trimming and J lost 4 bases, with 6 bases between them. The CDR3 is 13 residues long. Germline CDR1 reads SGHTA; CDR2 reads FQGNSA. This chain's CDR3 is CASSLGAADTQYF. Here the CDR3 DNA reads TGTGCCAGCAGCTTAGGGGCTGCAGATACGCAGTATTTT. Full variable domain (remainder filled in from reference TRBV7-2 and TRBJ2-3): GAGVSQSPSNKVTEKGKDVELRCDPISGHTALYWYRQSLGQGLEFLIYFQGNSAPDKSGLPSDRFSAERTGGSVSTLTIQRTQQEDSAVYLCASSLGAADTQYFGPGTRLTVL.